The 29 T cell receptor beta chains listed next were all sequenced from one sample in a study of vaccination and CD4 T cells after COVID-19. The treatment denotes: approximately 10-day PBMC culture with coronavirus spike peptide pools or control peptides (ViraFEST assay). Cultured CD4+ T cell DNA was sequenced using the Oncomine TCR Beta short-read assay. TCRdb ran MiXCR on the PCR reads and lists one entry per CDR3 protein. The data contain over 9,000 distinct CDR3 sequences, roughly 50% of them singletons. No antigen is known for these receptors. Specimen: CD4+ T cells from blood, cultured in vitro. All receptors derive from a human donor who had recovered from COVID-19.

The CDR3 region is CASQRFEAFF. CDR3 sequence (DNA): TGTGCCAGCCAAAGATTCGAAGCTTTCTTT. V is TRBV6-1 and J is TRBJ1-1; D is uncertain. The CDR3 has 10 residues. The V gene's germline CDR1 is MNHNS and CDR2 SASEGT. V lost 8 bases and J lost 8, with 9 bases in between.

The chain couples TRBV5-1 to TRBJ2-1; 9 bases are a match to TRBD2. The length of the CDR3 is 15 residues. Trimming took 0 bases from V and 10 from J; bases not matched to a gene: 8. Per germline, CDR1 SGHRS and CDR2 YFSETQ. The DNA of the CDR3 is TGCGCCAGCAGCTTGGAAGGCGGGAGGGCCGAGGAGCAGTTCTTC. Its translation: CASSLEGGRAEEQFF. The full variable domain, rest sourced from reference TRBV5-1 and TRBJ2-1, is KAGVTQTPRYLIKTRGQQVTLSCSPISGHRSVSWYQQTPGQGLQFLFEYFSETQRNKGNFPGRFSGRQFSNSRSEMNVSTLELGDSALYLCASSLEGGRAEEQFFGPGTRLTVL.

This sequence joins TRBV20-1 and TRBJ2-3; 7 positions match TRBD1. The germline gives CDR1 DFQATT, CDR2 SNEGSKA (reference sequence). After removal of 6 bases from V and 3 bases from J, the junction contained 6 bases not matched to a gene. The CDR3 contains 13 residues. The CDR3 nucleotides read TGCAGTGCCAATTACAGGGGAACAGATACGCAGTATTTT. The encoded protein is CSANYRGTDTQYF.

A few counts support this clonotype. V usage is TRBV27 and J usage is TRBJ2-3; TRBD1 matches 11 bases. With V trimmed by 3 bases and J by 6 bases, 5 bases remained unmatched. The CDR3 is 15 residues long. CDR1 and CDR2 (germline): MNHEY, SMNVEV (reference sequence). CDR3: CASSFWTGGADTQYF. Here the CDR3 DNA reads TGTGCCAGCAGTTTTTGGACAGGGGGCGCGGATACGCAGTATTTT.

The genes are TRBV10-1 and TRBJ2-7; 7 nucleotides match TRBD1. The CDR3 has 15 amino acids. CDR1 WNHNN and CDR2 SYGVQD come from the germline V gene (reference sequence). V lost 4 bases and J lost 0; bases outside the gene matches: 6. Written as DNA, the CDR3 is TGCGCCAGCAGTGGGGACAGATTGAGCTCCTACGAGCAGTACTTC. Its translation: CASSGDRLSSYEQYF.

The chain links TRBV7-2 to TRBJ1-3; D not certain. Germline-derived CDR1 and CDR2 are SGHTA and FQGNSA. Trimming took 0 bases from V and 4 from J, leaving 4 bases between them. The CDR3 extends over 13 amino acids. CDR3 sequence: CASSLAKGNTIYF. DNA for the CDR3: TGTGCCAGCAGCTTAGCGAAGGGAAACACCATATATTTT.

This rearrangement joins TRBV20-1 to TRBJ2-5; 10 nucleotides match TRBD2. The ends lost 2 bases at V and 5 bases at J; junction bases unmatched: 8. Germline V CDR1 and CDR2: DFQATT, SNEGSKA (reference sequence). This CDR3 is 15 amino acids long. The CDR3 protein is CSARKGLASYETQYF. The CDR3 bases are TGCAGTGCTAGAAAGGGACTAGCGTCTTACGAGACCCAGTACTTC.

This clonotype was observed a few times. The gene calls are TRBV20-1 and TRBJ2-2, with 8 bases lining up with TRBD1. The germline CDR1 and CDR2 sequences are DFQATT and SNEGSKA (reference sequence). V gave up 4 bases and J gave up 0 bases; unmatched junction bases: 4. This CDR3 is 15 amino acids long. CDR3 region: CSATPGGSNTGELFF. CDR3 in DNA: TGCAGTGCTACCCCAGGGGGCTCGAACACCGGGGAGCTGTTTTTT.

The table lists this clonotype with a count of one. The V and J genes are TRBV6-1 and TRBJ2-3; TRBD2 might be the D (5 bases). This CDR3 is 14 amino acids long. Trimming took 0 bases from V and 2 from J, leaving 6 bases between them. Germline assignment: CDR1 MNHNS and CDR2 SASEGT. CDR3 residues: CASSEAGATDTQYF. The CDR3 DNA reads TGTGCCAGCAGTGAAGCGGGAGCCACAGATACGCAGTATTTT.

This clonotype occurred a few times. The CDR3 spells CSAVRSETQYF. The CDR3 DNA is TGCAGTGCTGTCAGGAGTGAGACCCAGTACTTC. The rearrangement joins TRBV20-1 to TRBJ2-5; D is unclear. Germline CDR1 reads DFQATT; CDR2 reads SNEGSKA (reference sequence). The CDR3 spans 11 residues. Trimming stripped 5 bases from V and 5 bases from J, with 9 bases between.

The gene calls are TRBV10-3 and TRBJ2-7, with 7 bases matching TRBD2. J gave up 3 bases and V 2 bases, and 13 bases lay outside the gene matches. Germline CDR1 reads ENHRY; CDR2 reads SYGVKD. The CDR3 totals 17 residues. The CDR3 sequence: CAISEPSGLSSNYEQYF. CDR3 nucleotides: TGTGCCATCAGTGAGCCTAGCGGCCTTTCCTCAAACTACGAGCAGTACTTC.

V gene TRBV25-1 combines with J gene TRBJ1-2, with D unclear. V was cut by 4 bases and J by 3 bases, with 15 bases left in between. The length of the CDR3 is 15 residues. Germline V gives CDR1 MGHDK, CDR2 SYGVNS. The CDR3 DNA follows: TGTGCCAGCAGTGCCGCTGGACCCCTCGACTATGGCTACACCTTC. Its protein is CASSAAGPLDYGYTF.

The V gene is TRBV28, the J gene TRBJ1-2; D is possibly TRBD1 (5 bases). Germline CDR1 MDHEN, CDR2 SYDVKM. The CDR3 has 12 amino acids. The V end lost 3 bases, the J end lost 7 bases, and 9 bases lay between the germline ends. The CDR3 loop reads CASSFRQRGYTF. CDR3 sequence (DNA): TGTGCCAGCAGTTTTCGACAGCGTGGCTACACCTTC.

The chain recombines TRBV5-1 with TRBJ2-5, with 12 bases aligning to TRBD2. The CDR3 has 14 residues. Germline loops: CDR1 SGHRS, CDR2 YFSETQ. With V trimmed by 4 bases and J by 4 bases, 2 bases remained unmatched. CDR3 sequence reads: CASSPTSGRETQYF. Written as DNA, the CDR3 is TGCGCCAGCAGCCCGACTAGCGGGAGAGAGACCCAGTACTTC.

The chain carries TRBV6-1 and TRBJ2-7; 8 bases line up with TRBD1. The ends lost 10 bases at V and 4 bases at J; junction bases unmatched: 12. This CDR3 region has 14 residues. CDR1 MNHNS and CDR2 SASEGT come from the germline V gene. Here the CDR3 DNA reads TGTGCCACGAAACAACGGGACAGGTCTTACGAGCAGTACTTC. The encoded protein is CATKQRDRSYEQYF.

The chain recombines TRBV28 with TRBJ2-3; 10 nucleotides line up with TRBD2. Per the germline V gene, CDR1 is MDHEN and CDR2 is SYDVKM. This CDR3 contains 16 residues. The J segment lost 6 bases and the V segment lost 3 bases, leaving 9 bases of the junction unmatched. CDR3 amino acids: CASSFQRLAGADTQYF. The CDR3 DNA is TGTGCCAGCAGTTTTCAAAGGCTAGCGGGAGCCGATACGCAGTATTTT.

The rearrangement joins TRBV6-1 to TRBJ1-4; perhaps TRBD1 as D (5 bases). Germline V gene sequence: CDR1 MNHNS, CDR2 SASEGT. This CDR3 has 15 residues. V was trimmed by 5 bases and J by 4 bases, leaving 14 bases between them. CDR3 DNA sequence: TGTGCCAGCAGTCCCCAGGGTATTGGTAATGAAAAACTGTTTTTT. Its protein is CASSPQGIGNEKLFF.

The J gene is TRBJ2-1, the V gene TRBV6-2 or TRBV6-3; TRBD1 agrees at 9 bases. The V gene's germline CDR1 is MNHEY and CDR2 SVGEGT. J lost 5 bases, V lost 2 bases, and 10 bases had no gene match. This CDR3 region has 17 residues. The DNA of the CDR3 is TGTGCCAGCAGTTACCCGGGACAGGGCCGGCTCAACAATGAGCAGTTCTTC. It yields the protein CASSYPGQGRLNNEQFF.

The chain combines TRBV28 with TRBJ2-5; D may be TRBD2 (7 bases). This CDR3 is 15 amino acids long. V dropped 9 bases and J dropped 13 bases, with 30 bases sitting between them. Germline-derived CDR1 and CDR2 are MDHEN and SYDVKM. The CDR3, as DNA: TGTGCCAGTAGCGACGGGGGGACACTGATTCCCTATTGGTACTTC. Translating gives CASSDGGTLIPYWYF.

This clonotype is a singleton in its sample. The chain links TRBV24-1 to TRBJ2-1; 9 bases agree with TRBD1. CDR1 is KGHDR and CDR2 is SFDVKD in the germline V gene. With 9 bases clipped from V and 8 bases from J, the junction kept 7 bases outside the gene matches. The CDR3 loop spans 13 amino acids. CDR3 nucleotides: TGTGCCACCCGGGACAGGGTTGACCATGAGCAGTTCTTC. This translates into CATRDRVDHEQFF.

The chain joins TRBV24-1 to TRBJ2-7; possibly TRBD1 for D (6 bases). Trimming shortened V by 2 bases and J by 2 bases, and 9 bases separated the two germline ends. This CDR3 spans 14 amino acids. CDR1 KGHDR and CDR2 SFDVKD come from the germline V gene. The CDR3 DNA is TGTGCCACCAGTGATTCCGACAGGACCTACGAGCAGTACTTC. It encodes CATSDSDRTYEQYF.

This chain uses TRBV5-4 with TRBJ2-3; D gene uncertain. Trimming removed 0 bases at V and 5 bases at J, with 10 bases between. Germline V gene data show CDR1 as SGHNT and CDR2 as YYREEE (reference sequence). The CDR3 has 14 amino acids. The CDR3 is CASSLGPEKDTQYF. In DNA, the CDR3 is TGTGCCAGCAGCTTGGGTCCAGAAAAAGATACGCAGTATTTT.

CDR3 in amino acids: CASSIDTQYF. For the CDR3, the DNA is TGTGCCAGTAGTATAGATACGCAGTATTTT. V gene TRBV19 combines with J gene TRBJ2-3; D unclear. The CDR3 is 10 residues long. Trimming cost V 0 bases and J 8 bases, with 0 bases left between them. In germline, CDR1 is LNHDA, CDR2 SQIVND (reference sequence).

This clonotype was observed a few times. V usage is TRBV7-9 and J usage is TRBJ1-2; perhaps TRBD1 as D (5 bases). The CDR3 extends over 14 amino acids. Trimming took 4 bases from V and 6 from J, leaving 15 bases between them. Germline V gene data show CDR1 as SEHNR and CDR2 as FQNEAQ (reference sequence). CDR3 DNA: TGTGCCAGCAGCTCCAGGGATAGGTTCGATGGCTACACCTTC. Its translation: CASSSRDRFDGYTF.

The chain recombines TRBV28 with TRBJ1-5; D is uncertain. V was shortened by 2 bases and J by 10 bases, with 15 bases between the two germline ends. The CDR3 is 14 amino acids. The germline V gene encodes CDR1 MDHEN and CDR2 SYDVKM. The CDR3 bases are TGTGCCAGCAGTTTAGGTGGGGTCTCCAGCCCCCAGCATTTT. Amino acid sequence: CASSLGGVSSPQHF. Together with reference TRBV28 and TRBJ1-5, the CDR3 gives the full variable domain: DVKVTQSSRYLVKRTGEKVFLECVQDMDHENMFWYRQDPGLGLRLIYFSYDVKMKEKGDIPEGYSVSREKKERFSLILESASTNQTSMYLCASSLGGVSSPQHFGDGTRLSIL.

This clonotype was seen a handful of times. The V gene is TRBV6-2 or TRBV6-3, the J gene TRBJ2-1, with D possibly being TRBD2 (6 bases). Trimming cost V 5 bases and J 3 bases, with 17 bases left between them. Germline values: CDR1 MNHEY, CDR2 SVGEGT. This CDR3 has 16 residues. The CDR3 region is CASSPPGGLYYNEQFF. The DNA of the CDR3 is TGTGCCAGCAGTCCTCCTGGGGGACTGTACTACAATGAGCAGTTCTTC.

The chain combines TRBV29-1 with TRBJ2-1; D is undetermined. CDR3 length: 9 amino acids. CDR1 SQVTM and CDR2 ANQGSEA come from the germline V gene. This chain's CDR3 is CTRPLEQFF. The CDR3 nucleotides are TGCACCCGCCCCTTGGAGCAGTTCTTC.

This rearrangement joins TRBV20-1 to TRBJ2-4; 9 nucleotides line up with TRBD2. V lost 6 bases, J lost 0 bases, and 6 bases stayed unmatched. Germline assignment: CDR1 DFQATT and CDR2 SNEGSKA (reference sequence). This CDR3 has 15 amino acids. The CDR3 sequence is CSARGSGGAKNIQYF. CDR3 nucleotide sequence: TGCAGTGCGCGGGGTAGCGGGGGAGCCAAAAACATTCAGTACTTC.

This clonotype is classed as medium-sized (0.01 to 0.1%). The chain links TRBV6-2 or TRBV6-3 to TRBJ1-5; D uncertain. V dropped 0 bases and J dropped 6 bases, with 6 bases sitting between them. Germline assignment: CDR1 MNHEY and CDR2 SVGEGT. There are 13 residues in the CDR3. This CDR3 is CASSYSHGQPQHF. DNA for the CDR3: TGTGCCAGCAGTTACTCCCATGGTCAGCCCCAGCATTTT.